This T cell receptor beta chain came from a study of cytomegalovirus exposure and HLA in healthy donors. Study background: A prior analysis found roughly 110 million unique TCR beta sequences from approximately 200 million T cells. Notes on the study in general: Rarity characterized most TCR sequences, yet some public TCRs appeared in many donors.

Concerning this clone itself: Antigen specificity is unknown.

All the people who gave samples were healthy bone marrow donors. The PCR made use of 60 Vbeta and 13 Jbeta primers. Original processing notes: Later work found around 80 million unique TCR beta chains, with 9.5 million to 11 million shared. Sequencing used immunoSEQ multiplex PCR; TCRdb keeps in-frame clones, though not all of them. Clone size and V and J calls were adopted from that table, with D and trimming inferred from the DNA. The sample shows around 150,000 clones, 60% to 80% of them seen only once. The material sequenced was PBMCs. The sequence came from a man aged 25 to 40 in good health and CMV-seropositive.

The CDR3 protein is CASSQAGYQETQYF. The CDR3 nucleotides read TGTGCCAGCAGTCAAGCGGGGTACCAAGAGACCCAGTACTTC. This rearrangement joins TRBV28 to TRBJ2-5; 7 bases are a match to TRBD2. The germline V gene has CDR1 MDHEN and CDR2 SYDVKM. This CDR3 comprises 14 residues. Trimming cost V 5 bases and J 0 bases; bases outside gene matches: 3.